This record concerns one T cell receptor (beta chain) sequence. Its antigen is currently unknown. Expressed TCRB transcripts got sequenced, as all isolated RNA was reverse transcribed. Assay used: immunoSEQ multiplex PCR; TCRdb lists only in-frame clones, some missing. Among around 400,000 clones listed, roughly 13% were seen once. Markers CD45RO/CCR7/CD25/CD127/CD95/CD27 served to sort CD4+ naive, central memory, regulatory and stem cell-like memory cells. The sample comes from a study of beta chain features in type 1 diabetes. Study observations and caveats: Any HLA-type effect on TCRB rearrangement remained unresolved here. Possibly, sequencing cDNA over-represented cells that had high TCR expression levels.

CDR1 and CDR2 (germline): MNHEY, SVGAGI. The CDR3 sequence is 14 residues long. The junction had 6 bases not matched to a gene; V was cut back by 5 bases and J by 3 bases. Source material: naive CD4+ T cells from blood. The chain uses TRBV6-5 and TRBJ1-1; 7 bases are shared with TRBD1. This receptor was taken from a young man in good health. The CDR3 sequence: CASSLRDRYTEAFF. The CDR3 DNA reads TGTGCCAGCAGTCTACGGGACAGATACACTGAAGCTTTCTTT.